This T cell receptor beta chain derives from a study of CD8 T cells in Susac syndrome. With random hexamers, reverse transcription was performed on about 0.5 to 1 ug of RNA. By means of immunoSEQ multiplex PCR, TCR beta CDR3 spanning 54 Vbeta and 13 Jbeta underwent amplification. One entry per CDR3 protein results from TCRdb running MiXCR on the immunoSEQ multiplex PCR reads. The sample lists under 200,000 distinct CDR3 sequences, under 97% occurring once. V was shortened by 5 bases and J by 3 bases, with 23 bases between the two germline ends. Germline V gives CDR1 MNHEY, CDR2 SVGEGT. This CDR3 region has 18 residues.

The sequencing input was CD4+ T cells from PBMCs. The TCR sequence derives from a human donor with Susac syndrome. The J gene is TRBJ1-5, the V gene TRBV6-2 or TRBV6-3, with a possible D match to TRBD1 (5 bases). CDR3 nucleotide sequence: TGTGCCAGCAGTGATCGATCGTTTAGAAGGGGCTACAATCAGCCCCAGCATTTT. Translation gives CASSDRSFRRGYNQPQHF.